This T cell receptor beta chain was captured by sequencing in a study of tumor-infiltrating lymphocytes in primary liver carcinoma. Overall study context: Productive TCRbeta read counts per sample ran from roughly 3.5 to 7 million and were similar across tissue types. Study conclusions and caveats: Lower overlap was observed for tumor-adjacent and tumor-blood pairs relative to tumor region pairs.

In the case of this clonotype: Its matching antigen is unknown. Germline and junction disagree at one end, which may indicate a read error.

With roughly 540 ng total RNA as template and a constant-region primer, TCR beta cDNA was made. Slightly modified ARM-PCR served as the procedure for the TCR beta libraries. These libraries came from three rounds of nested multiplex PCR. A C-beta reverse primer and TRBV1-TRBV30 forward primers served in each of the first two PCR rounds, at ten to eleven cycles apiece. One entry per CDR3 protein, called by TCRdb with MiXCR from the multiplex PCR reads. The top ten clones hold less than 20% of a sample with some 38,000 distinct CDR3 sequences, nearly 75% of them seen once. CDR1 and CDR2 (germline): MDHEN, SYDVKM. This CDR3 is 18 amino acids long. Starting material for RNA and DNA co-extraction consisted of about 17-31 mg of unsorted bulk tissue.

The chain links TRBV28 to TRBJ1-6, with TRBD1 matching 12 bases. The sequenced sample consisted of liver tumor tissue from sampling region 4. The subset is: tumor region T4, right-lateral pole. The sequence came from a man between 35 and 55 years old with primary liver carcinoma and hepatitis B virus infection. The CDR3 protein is CARQPGTGGEMENSPLHF. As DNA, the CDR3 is TGTGCCAGACAACCCGGGACAGGGGGCGAGATGGAGAACTCACCGCTCCACTTT.